One and the same sample provided the 26 T cell receptor beta chains below, sequenced in a study of control samples from healthy donors and cancer patients. Profiled with immunoSEQ multiplex PCR; TCRdb holds only in-frame clones, not every one. The table includes 100,000 to 150,000 clones, about 89% detected once. Material: blood. The source of these receptors is a man aged 55 to 69 in good health.

This chain joins TRBV7-8 and TRBJ2-7; a weak D match, TRBD1 (6 bases). V lost 5 bases, J lost 0 bases, and 14 bases lay in between. The CDR3 covers 15 residues. Germline V lookup: CDR1 SGHVS, CDR2 FQNEAQ. CDR3 DNA sequence: TGTGCCAGCAGCCCCAAGACAGGAAACTCCTACGAGCAGTACTTC. Protein: CASSPKTGNSYEQYF.

The chain uses TRBV20-1 and TRBJ1-1, with D possibly being TRBD1 (6 bases). Germline V CDR1 and CDR2: DFQATT, SNEGSKA (reference sequence). This CDR3 is built from 11 residues. V lost 6 bases, J lost 8 bases, and 13 bases lay in between. In DNA form, the CDR3 reads TGCAGTGCCCCGGACAGCCCGGAAGCTTTCTTT. Amino acid sequence: CSAPDSPEAFF.

This clone was recorded a few times. The gene calls are TRBV24-1 and TRBJ2-3; maybe TRBD1 (6 bases). The CDR3 extends over 16 amino acids. The germline V gene encodes CDR1 KGHDR and CDR2 SFDVKD. Deletions cut 2 bases from V and 3 bases from J, with 14 bases between. This chain's CDR3 is CATSDWQVTGTDTQYF. The CDR3 DNA follows: TGTGCCACCAGTGATTGGCAGGTAACAGGGACAGATACGCAGTATTTT.

V gene TRBV4-3 combines with J gene TRBJ1-1; no reliable D call. Per the germline V gene, CDR1 is LGHNA and CDR2 is YSLEER. The CDR3 length is 17 residues. Trimming cost V 3 bases and J 0 bases, with 17 bases left between them. The CDR3, as DNA: TGCGCCAGCAGCCAGGTCCAGCTGGGCGAATTGAACACTGAAGCTTTCTTT. Its translation is CASSQVQLGELNTEAFF.

The V call is TRBV29-1, the J call TRBJ2-7, with 7 nucleotides matching TRBD1. The CDR3 is made up of 13 amino acids. Germline V gene sequence: CDR1 SQVTM, CDR2 ANQGSEA. Unmatched junction bases numbered 8, after V lost 6 bases and J lost 3 bases. In DNA, the CDR3 is TGCAGCGTGCGGACAGGTGGGGACTACGAGCAGTACTTC. Translated: CSVRTGGDYEQYF.

The chain is built from TRBV6-6 and TRBJ2-2; D is uncertain. The CDR3 has 14 residues. V dropped 0 bases and J dropped 5 bases, with 7 bases sitting between them. CDR1 MNHNY and CDR2 SVGAGI come from the germline V gene (reference sequence). The CDR3, as DNA: TGTGCCAGCAGTTACTCGACCGGGACCGGGGAGCTGTTTTTT. It specifies CASSYSTGTGELFF.

This clone was recorded only once. This sequence joins TRBV4-3 and TRBJ1-5; 7 nucleotides align to TRBD1. V was clipped by 1 base and J by 2 bases; unmatched bases: 2. The CDR3 extends over 15 amino acids. From germline, CDR1 is LGHNA and CDR2 YSLEER. The CDR3 here is CASSQGGTGNQPQHF. The CDR3 DNA reads as TGCGCCAGCAGCCAAGGTGGGACAGGCAATCAGCCCCAGCATTTT.

V gene TRBV27 combines with J gene TRBJ1-1; D may be TRBD1 (5 bases). Per the germline V gene, CDR1 is MNHEY and CDR2 is SMNVEV (reference sequence). The V end lost 4 bases, the J end lost 7 bases, and 7 bases lay between the germline ends. This CDR3 is 11 amino acids long. The CDR3 sequence: CASSSTGEAFF. CDR3 coding DNA: TGTGCCAGCAGTTCCACAGGTGAAGCTTTCTTT.

The chain couples TRBV5-4 to TRBJ2-5; TRBD1 agrees at 7 bases. Trimming took 4 bases from V and 1 from J; bases not matched to a gene: 10. Germline-derived CDR1 and CDR2 are SGHNT and YYREEE (reference sequence). This CDR3 comprises 16 residues. This CDR3 reads CASSLGTERPQETQYF. DNA for the CDR3: TGTGCCAGCAGCCTAGGGACAGAAAGGCCCCAAGAGACCCAGTACTTC.

The chain has TRBV5-1 and TRBJ2-3; 7 bases match TRBD1. The CDR3 contains 16 residues. Trimming cost V 0 bases and J 4 bases; bases outside gene matches: 8. CDR1 and CDR2 from the germline V gene are SGHRS and YFSETQ. The CDR3 here is CASSLAQTGFADTQYF. CDR3 coding DNA: TGCGCCAGCAGCTTGGCCCAGACAGGGTTTGCAGATACGCAGTATTTT.

The V gene is TRBV14, the J gene TRBJ1-2; D is undetermined. Looked up from germline, CDR1 is SGHDN and CDR2 is FVKESK. The CDR3 extends over 12 amino acids. Trimming left V 1 base short and J 7 bases short, with 7 bases between. Written as DNA, the CDR3 is TGTGCCAGCAGCCAAGGCAGGTTTGGCTACACCTTC. Amino acids: CASSQGRFGYTF. Drawing the rest from reference TRBV14 and TRBJ1-2, the complete variable domain is EAGVTQFPSHSVIEKGQTVTLRCDPISGHDNLYWYRRVMGKEIKFLLHFVKESKQDESGMPNNRFLAERTGGTYSTLKVQPAELEDSGVYFCASSQGRFGYTFGSGTRLTVV.

This clone has a single count. This chain links TRBV6-5 with TRBJ2-7, with D perhaps matching TRBD1 or TRBD2 (6 bases each). Trimming took off 4 bases at V and 7 bases at J, with 11 bases between the two ends. The CDR3 covers 12 residues. Germline V gene data show CDR1 as MNHEY and CDR2 as SVGAGI. The CDR3 nucleotides read TGTGCCAGCAGTTGGGGGGCGGGGGAGCAGTACTTC. Protein sequence: CASSWGAGEQYF.

The CDR3 region has the DNA TGTGCCAGCGCTGGGACAGGGAGAAGTACCCAGCATTTT. Translation: CASAGTGRSTQHF. The V and J genes are TRBV5-8 and TRBJ1-5; TRBD1 agrees at 9 bases. CDR1 is SGHTS and CDR2 is YDEGEE in the germline V gene. This CDR3 is built from 13 residues. Trimming removed 7 bases from V and 11 bases from J; junction bases left unmatched: 10.

The chain combines TRBV7-2 with TRBJ1-1; D call uncertain. The CDR3 length is 14 residues. Between the trimmed V and J ends, which lost 5 bases and 0 bases, there was a span of 10 bases. The germline V gene has CDR1 SGHTA and CDR2 FQGNSA. The CDR3 loop reads CASSLELMNTEAFF. For the CDR3, the DNA is TGTGCCAGCAGCCTAGAACTTATGAACACTGAAGCTTTCTTT.

A single count supports this clone. The V and J genes are TRBV24-1 and TRBJ2-2; TRBD1 aligns across 11 bases. The V gene end was trimmed by 7 bases and the J gene end by 7 bases; junction bases not matched to a gene: 10. The germline V gene encodes CDR1 KGHDR and CDR2 SFDVKD. The CDR3 length is 16 residues. For the CDR3, the DNA is TGTGCCACCAGGGCTTGGACAGGGGGCCTGGGCGGGGAGCTGTTTTTT. Protein product: CATRAWTGGLGGELFF.

The chain carries TRBV9 and TRBJ1-2; the D gene is possibly TRBD1 (5 bases). This CDR3 contains 14 residues. Trimming cost V 4 bases and J 8 bases, with 18 bases left between them. Per the germline V gene, CDR1 is SGDLS and CDR2 is YYNGEE. CDR3 residues: CASSPSHRGDGYTF. The CDR3 bases are TGTGCCAGCAGCCCTAGCCATCGGGGGGACGGCTACACCTTC. The variable domain in full, with the rest retrieved from reference TRBV9 and TRBJ1-2, is DSGVTQTPKHLITATGQRVTLRCSPRSGDLSVYWYQQSLDQGLQFLIQYYNGEERAKGNILERFSAQQFPDLHSELNLSSLELGDSALYFCASSPSHRGDGYTFGSGTRLTVV.

The chain uses TRBV20-1 and TRBJ2-4; D possibly corresponds to TRBD1 (6 bases). Germline lookup yields CDR1 DFQATT and CDR2 SNEGSKA (reference sequence). Between the trimmed V and J ends, which lost 6 bases and 7 bases, there was a span of 25 bases. The CDR3 length is 16 residues. The CDR3 sequence: CSASPTDSTEQNIQYF. The CDR3 coding sequence is TGCAGTGCGAGTCCCACGGACAGCACAGAACAGAACATTCAGTACTTC.

This clone was seen only once. The V and J genes are TRBV12-3 or TRBV12-4 and TRBJ2-2; unclear D gene. V was cut by 8 bases and J by 0 bases, with 7 bases left in between. This CDR3 comprises 13 residues. CDR3 protein: CASSTANTGELFF. In nucleotides, the CDR3 is TGTGCCAGCTCTACAGCGAACACCGGGGAGCTGTTTTTT.

V and J are TRBV7-9 and TRBJ1-2; D remains ambiguous. With 1 base removed from V and 6 bases from J, the gap between germline ends came to 12 bases. Germline CDR1 and CDR2: SEHNR and FQNEAQ (reference sequence). This CDR3 region has 14 residues. CDR3 nucleotide sequence: TGTGCCAGCAGCTTAGTAGGGCAGGTTAATGGCTACACCTTC. This sequence encodes CASSLVGQVNGYTF.

The chain links TRBV11-2 to TRBJ1-4; D unresolved. This CDR3 contains 13 residues. Germline V gene data show CDR1 as SGHAT and CDR2 as FQNNGV. Trimming pared 5 bases from V and 6 bases from J, leaving 10 bases between. CDR3 in DNA: TGTGCCAGCAGCCGTTATGTGGATGAAAAACTGTTTTTT. Its protein product is CASSRYVDEKLFF.

The chain links TRBV28 to TRBJ2-5; no clear D. Germline CDR1 and CDR2: MDHEN and SYDVKM. The CDR3 covers 12 residues. Between the trimmed V and J ends, which lost 2 bases and 4 bases, there was a span of 5 bases. The CDR3 bases are TGTGCCAGCAGTTTAAATAGAGAGACCCAGTACTTC. Translation gives CASSLNRETQYF.

This chain connects TRBV4-1 to TRBJ2-7, with D perhaps TRBD1 (5 bases). Trimming removed 0 bases at V and 3 bases at J, with 15 bases between. The CDR3 has 16 amino acids. Germline values: CDR1 MGHRA, CDR2 YSYEKL. The DNA of the CDR3 is TGCGCCAGCAGCCAAGAGACCACAGGACCCAACTACGAGCAGTACTTC. As protein: CASSQETTGPNYEQYF.

The genes are TRBV24-1 and TRBJ1-6, with TRBD1 as a possible D gene (5 bases). The V end was cut by 7 bases, the J end by 7 bases, with 19 bases between. The CDR3 is 16 amino acids. Looked up from germline, CDR1 is KGHDR and CDR2 is SFDVKD. CDR3: CATRTLDSSSNSPLHF. The CDR3 region has the DNA TGTGCCACCAGGACGTTAGACAGTTCAAGCAATTCACCCCTCCACTTT.

The chain joins TRBV19 to TRBJ2-6; 7 bases are a match to TRBD1. This CDR3 contains 18 residues. V was pared by 6 bases and J by 0 bases, with 11 bases of the junction left unmatched. CDR1 is LNHDA, CDR2 SQIVND, per germline (reference sequence). CDR3 DNA: TGTGCCAGTAGCCCGAATTCCCACAGGGGCTCTGGGGCCAACGTCCTGACTTTC. This gives the protein CASSPNSHRGSGANVLTF.

The chain combines TRBV7-9 with TRBJ1-2, with D perhaps TRBD1 (6 bases). CDR3 length: 18 amino acids. Trimming took off 2 bases at V and 7 bases at J, with 26 bases between the two ends. Germline loops: CDR1 SEHNR, CDR2 FQNEAQ (reference sequence). CDR3 nucleotides: TGTGCCAGCAGCTTACCCGTAGGAGGGGGGGGTGTAATTTCTGGCTACACCTTC. Its protein is CASSLPVGGGGVISGYTF.

The genes are TRBV14 and TRBJ1-6, with a tentative D call TRBD1 (6 bases). CDR3 size: 15 residues. The V end lost 4 bases, the J end lost 10 bases, and 17 bases lay between the germline ends. CDR1 is SGHDN and CDR2 is FVKESK in the germline V gene. CDR3 sequence (DNA): TGTGCCAGCAGCCGTGATTTAGGGGGAGGATCACCCCTCCACTTT. It encodes CASSRDLGGGSPLHF.